The following is a T cell receptor beta chain sequence with its context. Its antigen remains unknown. This CDR3 is 14 amino acids long. Germline V CDR1 and CDR2: MNHEY, SVGAGI. V shed 4 bases, J shed 5 bases, and the junction held 6 bases outside the gene matches. TCRdb's table, derived via immunoSEQ multiplex PCR, lists solely in-frame clones and lacks some. The sample includes 300,000 or so clones, roughly 90% of them seen just once. The data were taken from a study of cytomegalovirus exposure and HLA in healthy donors. Findings of the study overall: Confirmation was obtained in vitro that a few CMV-associated chains are specific for CMV antigens.

V and J are TRBV6-5 and TRBJ1-1; 8 nucleotides align to TRBD1. The sample comprised PBMCs. The TCR comes from a man aged 30-40 years in good health and CMV-seronegative. CDR3 region: CASSSRTGRTEAFF. The CDR3 DNA reads as TGTGCCAGCAGTTCCCGGACAGGGCGGACTGAAGCTTTCTTT.